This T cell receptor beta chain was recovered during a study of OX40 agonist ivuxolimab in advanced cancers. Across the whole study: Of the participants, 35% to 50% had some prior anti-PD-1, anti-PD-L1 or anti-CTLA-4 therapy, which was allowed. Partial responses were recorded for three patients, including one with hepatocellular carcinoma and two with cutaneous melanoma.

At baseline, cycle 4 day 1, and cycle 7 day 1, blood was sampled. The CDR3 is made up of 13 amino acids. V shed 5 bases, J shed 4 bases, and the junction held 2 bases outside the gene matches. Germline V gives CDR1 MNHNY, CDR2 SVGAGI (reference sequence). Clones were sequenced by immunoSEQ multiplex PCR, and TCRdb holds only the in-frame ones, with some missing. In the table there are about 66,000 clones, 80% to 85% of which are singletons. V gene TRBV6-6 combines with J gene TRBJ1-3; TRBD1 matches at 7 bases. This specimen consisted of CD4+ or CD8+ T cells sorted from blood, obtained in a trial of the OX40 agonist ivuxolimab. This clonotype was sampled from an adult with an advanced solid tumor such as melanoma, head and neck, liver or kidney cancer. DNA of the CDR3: TGTGCCAGCAGTGACAGGGCCGGAAACACCATATATTTT. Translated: CASSDRAGNTIYF.